This TCR beta chain was captured in a study of radiotherapy plus CTLA-4 blockade in lung cancer. Study information: Objective responses were seen in around 17% of patients, disease control in about 33%.

Focal radiation plus CTLA-4 blockade with ipilimumab was given to patients with chemo-refractory metastatic non-small-cell lung cancer. Findings and caveats of the study: Radiotherapy plus ipilimumab was followed by expansion in blood of tumor-derived TCR clones. Dynamics of early blood T cell clones, together with interferon-beta, were reportedly the best predictors of response.

Clones were sequenced by immunoSEQ multiplex PCR, and TCRdb holds only the in-frame ones, with some missing. The sample comprises under 35,000 clones, less than 75% of which are singletons, and roughly 5% rests with the top ten. To note about this clone: Its antigen is undetermined.

CDR3 size: 14 residues. The V end lost 2 bases, the J end lost 4 bases, and 9 bases lay between the germline ends. Germline V gives CDR1 MGHRA, CDR2 YSYEKL. V is TRBV4-1 and J is TRBJ1-5; D is ambiguous. The sequencing here drew on peripheral blood, taken from a patient treated with radiotherapy plus ipilimumab. This TCR derives from a human donor with non-small cell lung cancer whose response to radiotherapy plus ipilimumab could not be evaluated. The CDR3 sequence: CASSQTGVNQPQHF. CDR3 bases: TGCGCCAGCAGCCAAACCGGGGTTAATCAGCCCCAGCATTTT.